The 11 T cell receptor beta chains given below trace back to one sample, sequenced in a study of beta chain features in type 1 diabetes. Of the isolated RNA, all was reverse transcribed, and so the sequenced material was expressed TCRB transcripts. Sequenced by immunoSEQ multiplex PCR; TCRdb stores in-frame clones only, minus some. The data contain over 700,000 clones, around a sixth of them seen just once; the ten biggest clones take up 0.023%. Specimen: naive CD4+ T cells from blood. The source is a woman in her late teens or twenties in good health.

V gene TRBV7-9 combines with J gene TRBJ2-7; D possibly corresponds to TRBD1 (6 bases). The germline V and J ends were trimmed by 3 bases and 6 bases, with 15 bases remaining between them. CDR1 and CDR2 (germline): SEHNR, FQNEAQ (reference sequence). The CDR3 consists of 14 residues. CDR3 DNA sequence: TGTGCCAGCAGCTTCGCAGGGGCCGGACTCGAGCAGTACTTC. This gives the protein CASSFAGAGLEQYF.

This clone was found a few times. This rearrangement joins TRBV6-1 to TRBJ2-3; 7 nucleotides line up with TRBD1. Germline assignment: CDR1 MNHNS and CDR2 SASEGT. This CDR3 has 13 residues. V trimming: 10 bases; J trimming: 2 bases; junction bases outside the gene matches: 6. Written as DNA, the CDR3 is TGTGCCACTTCGGGACAGATCACAGATACGCAGTATTTT. This gives the protein CATSGQITDTQYF.

V is TRBV10-3 and J is TRBJ1-6; D not resolved. Germline CDR1 reads ENHRY; CDR2 reads SYGVKD. V gave up 0 bases and J gave up 8 bases, with 8 bases separating them. The CDR3 sequence is 14 residues long. In DNA form, the CDR3 reads TGTGCCATCAGTGAGTCCCAGGAATATTCACCCCTCCACTTT. Translating it yields CAISESQEYSPLHF.

A note on this clone: At the DNA level, this CDR3 is encoded by other sequences in the same sample as well. The gene calls are TRBV18 and TRBJ2-7; D unresolved. The V and J ends lost 3 bases and 2 bases respectively, with 2 bases between them. CDR3 length: 11 amino acids. Germline values: CDR1 KGHSH, CDR2 LQKENI. The CDR3 region has the DNA TGTGCCAGCTCACCTGCCTACGAGCAGTACTTC. Translated, it gives CASSPAYEQYF.

This clone occurred a few times. The chain couples TRBV7-3 to TRBJ2-1; 7 bases are shared with TRBD2. CDR3 length: 14 residues. Germline loops: CDR1 SGHTA, CDR2 FQGTGA. Trimming at V came to 2 bases and at J to 5 bases, leaving 3 bases not matched to a gene. Written as DNA, the CDR3 is TGTGCCAGCAGCTTAGAAGCGGGAAACAATGAGCAGTTCTTC. This encodes CASSLEAGNNEQFF.

V usage is TRBV28 and J usage is TRBJ2-7; D is perhaps TRBD2 (6 bases). The CDR3 extends over 12 amino acids. Per germline, CDR1 MDHEN and CDR2 SYDVKM. Trimming took off 5 bases at V and 10 bases at J, with 15 bases between the two ends. The CDR3 protein is CASSLPSGVQYF. CDR3 bases: TGTGCCAGCAGTCTACCGTCGGGGGTACAGTACTTC.

This rearrangement joins TRBV29-1 to TRBJ2-3; 10 nucleotides line up with TRBD2. Germline CDR1 and CDR2: SQVTM and ANQGSEA. V gave up 7 bases and J gave up 2 bases; unmatched junction bases: 6. The CDR3 consists of 14 residues. Written as DNA, the CDR3 is TGCAGCGCGGAACTAGCGGGGATCACAGATACGCAGTATTTT. Translation: CSAELAGITDTQYF.

In this sample, this clone turned up a few times. The V and J genes are TRBV28 and TRBJ2-6, with a weak D call TRBD2 (6 bases). This CDR3 contains 16 residues. Germline V gives CDR1 MDHEN, CDR2 SYDVKM. V lost 8 bases and J 1 base, leaving 15 bases between the germline ends. The CDR3 nucleotides are TGTGCCAGCGGAGGGGCTTCCTTGTCTGGGGCCAACGTCCTGACTTTC. It codes for CASGGASLSGANVLTF. The full variable domain, completed using reference TRBV28 and TRBJ2-6, is DVKVTQSSRYLVKRTGEKVFLECVQDMDHENMFWYRQDPGLGLRLIYFSYDVKMKEKGDIPEGYSVSREKKERFSLILESASTNQTSMYLCASGGASLSGANVLTFGAGSRLTVL.

V is TRBV6-5 and J is TRBJ1-4; the D is unclear. Germline V gene lookup returns CDR1 MNHEY and CDR2 SVGAGI. This CDR3 region has 14 residues. Trimming stripped 4 bases from V and 5 bases from J, with 11 bases between. Here the CDR3 reads CASSLRPQNEKLFF. Written as DNA, the CDR3 is TGTGCCAGCAGTTTAAGACCGCAGAATGAAAAACTGTTTTTT.

The chain joins TRBV7-9 to TRBJ2-1; TRBD2 agrees at 10 bases. The CDR3 is 13 residues long. From germline, CDR1 is SEHNR and CDR2 FQNEAQ (reference sequence). V lost 10 bases and J lost 10; bases outside the gene matches: 10. The CDR3 region has the DNA TGTGCCACCAAAAGCGGGAGGGCCATGGAGCAGTTCTTC. Protein: CATKSGRAMEQFF.

The chain has TRBV4-2 and TRBJ2-6; D unresolved. V lost 1 base and J lost 1, with 8 bases in between. The CDR3 length is 16 residues. In germline, CDR1 is LGHNA, CDR2 YNFKEQ. The CDR3 nucleotides are TGTGCCAGCAGCCAAGTACTTCAGTCTGGGGCCAACGTCCTGACTTTC. This gives the protein CASSQVLQSGANVLTF.